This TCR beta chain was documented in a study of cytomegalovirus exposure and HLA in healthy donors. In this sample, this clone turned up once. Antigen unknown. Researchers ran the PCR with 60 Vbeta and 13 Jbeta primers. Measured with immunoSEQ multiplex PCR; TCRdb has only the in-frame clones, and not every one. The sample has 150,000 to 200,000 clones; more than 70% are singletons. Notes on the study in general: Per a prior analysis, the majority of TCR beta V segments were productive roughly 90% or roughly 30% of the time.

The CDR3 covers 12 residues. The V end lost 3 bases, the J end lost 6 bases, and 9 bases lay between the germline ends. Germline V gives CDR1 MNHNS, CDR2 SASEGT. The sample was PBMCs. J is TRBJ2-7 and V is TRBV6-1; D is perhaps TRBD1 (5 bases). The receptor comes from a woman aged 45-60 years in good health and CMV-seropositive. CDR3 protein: CASSDRVGEQYF. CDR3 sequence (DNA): TGTGCCAGCAGTGACAGGGTCGGCGAGCAGTACTTC.